This T cell receptor (beta chain) was retrieved from a study of T cell responses to AZD1222 COVID-19 vaccine. Findings and caveats of the study: Receipt of two AZD1222 doses was followed by a rise in Spike-specific TCR breadth and depth. Donors were largely white British and mainly female; clonal diversity was possibly underestimated. Among vaccine-associated CD4 TCRs, coverage spanned spike, with dominance at 160-218 and 743-854.

Losses at the gene ends were 0 bases for V and 5 bases for J; bases not matched to a gene: 12. This CDR3 is built from 17 residues. Germline CDR1 is SGDLS and CDR2 is YYNGEE. Regarding this clone: The target antigen is unknown.

TCRdb's copy holds only in-frame clones and misses some; the assay was immunoSEQ multiplex PCR. The sample records roughly 120,000 clones, about 86% being singletons. The sequenced sample was peripheral blood, obtained on day 0 of AZD1222 vaccination. The sequence derives from an adult in good health. J is TRBJ1-1 and V is TRBV9; 8 nucleotides line up with TRBD1. The CDR3 sequence: CASSVVPAGGERTEAFF. The CDR3 DNA is TGTGCCAGCAGCGTAGTTCCGGCAGGGGGCGAAAGGACTGAAGCTTTCTTT.